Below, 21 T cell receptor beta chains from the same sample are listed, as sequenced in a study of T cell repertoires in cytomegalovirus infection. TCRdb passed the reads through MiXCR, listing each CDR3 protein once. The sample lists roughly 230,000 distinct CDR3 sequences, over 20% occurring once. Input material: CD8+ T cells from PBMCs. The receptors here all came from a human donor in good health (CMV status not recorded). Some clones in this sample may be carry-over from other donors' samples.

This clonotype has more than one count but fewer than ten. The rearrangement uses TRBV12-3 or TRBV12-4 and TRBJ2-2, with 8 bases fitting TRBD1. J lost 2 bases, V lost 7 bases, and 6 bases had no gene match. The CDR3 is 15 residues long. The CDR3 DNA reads TGTGCCAGCACCCTGACAGGGGACAACACCGGGGAGCTGTTTTTT. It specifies CASTLTGDNTGELFF.

In DNA form, the CDR3 reads TGTGCCAGCAGTTCTCGTGGGGACTTCTACAATGAGCAGTTCTTC. This translates into CASSSRGDFYNEQFF. The V call is TRBV12-3 or TRBV12-4, the J call TRBJ2-1; D is perhaps TRBD2 (6 bases). The V end was cut by 4 bases, the J end by 3 bases, with 13 bases between. There are 15 residues in the CDR3.

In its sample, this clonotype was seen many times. DNA for the CDR3: TGTGCCAGCAGCCTGGACGCTAGCGGGGTAGAGGAGACCCAGTACTTC. Translated, it gives CASSLDASGVEETQYF. The chain links TRBV5-6 to TRBJ2-5; 9 nucleotides align to TRBD2. CDR1 is SGHDT, CDR2 YYEEEE, per germline. The CDR3 covers 16 residues. The junction had 12 bases not matched to a gene; V was cut back by 4 bases and J by 5 bases.

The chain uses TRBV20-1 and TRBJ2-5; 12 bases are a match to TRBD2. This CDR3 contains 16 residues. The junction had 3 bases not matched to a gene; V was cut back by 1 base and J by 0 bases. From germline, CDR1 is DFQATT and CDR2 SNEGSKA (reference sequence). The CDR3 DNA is TGCAGTGCTAGAGTGACTAGCGGGGGCAACCAAGAGACCCAGTACTTC. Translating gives CSARVTSGGNQETQYF.

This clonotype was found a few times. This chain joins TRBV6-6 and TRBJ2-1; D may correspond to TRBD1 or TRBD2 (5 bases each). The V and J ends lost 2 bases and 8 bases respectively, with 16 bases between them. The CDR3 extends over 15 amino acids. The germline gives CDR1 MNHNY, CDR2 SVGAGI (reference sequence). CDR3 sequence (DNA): TGTGCCAGCAGTTACCCGGGACCCTCGGGCCATGAGCAGTTCTTC. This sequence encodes CASSYPGPSGHEQFF.

This CDR3 reads CSVEGMNTEAFF. As DNA, the CDR3 is TGCAGCGTTGAAGGGATGAACACTGAAGCTTTCTTT. This chain links TRBV29-1 with TRBJ1-1; unclear D gene. Deletions cut 1 base from V and 0 bases from J, with 3 bases between. From germline, CDR1 is SQVTM and CDR2 ANQGSEA. The CDR3 consists of 12 residues.

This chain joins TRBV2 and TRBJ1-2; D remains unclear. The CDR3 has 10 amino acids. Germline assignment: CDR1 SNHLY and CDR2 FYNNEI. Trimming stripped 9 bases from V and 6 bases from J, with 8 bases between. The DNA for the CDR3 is TGTGCCAGAGGCGGAAATGGCTACACCTTC. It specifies CARGGNGYTF.

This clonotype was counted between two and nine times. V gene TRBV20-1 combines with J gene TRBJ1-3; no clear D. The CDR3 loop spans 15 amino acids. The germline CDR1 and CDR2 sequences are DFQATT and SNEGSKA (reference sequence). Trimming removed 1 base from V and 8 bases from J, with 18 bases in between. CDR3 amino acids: CSARARWAPSDTIYF. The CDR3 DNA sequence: TGCAGTGCTAGAGCCCGGTGGGCCCCGTCGGACACCATATATTTT.

The CDR3: CASSPRFGNRPNYGYTF. CDR3 DNA: TGTGCCAGCAGCCCCCGTTTTGGAAACAGGCCCAACTATGGCTACACCTTC. The rearrangement links TRBV12-3 or TRBV12-4 to TRBJ1-2, with D perhaps matching TRBD1 (5 bases). Trimming cost V 6 bases and J 2 bases, with 22 bases left between them. The CDR3 is 17 amino acids.

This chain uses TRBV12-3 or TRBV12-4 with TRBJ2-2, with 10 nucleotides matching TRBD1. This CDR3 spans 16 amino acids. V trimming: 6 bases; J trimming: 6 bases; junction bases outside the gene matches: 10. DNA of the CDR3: TGTGCCAGCAGCCTCCGGGACAGGGGTGTCGCCGGGGAGCTGTTTTTT. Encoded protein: CASSLRDRGVAGELFF.

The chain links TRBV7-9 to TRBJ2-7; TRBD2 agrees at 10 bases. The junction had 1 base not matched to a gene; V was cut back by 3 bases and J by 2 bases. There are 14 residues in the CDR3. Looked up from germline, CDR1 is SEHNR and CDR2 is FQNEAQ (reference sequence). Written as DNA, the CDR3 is TGTGCCAGCAGCTTTACTAGCGGGGCCTACGAGCAGTACTTC. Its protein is CASSFTSGAYEQYF.

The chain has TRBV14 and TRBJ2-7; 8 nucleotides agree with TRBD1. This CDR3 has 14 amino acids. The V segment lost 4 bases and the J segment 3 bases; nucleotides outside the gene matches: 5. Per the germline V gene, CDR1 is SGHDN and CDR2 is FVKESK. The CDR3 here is CASSLGTGYYEQYF. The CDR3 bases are TGTGCCAGCAGCCTCGGGACAGGATACTACGAGCAGTACTTC.

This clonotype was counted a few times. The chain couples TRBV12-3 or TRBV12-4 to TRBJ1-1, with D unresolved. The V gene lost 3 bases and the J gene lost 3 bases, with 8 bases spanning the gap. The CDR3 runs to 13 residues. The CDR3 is CASSFLGYTEAFF. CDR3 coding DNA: TGTGCCAGCAGTTTTTTGGGATACACTGAAGCTTTCTTT.

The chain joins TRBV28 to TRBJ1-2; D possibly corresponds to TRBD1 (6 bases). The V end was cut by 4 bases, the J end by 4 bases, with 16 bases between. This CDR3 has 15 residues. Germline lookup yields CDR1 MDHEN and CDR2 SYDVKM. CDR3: CASSSRQAGIYGYTF. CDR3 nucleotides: TGTGCCAGCAGTTCCCGACAGGCCGGCATCTATGGCTACACCTTC.

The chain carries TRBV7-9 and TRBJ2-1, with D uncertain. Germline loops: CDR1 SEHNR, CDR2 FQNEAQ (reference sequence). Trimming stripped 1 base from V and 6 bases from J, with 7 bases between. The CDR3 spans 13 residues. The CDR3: CASSLVGLNEQFF. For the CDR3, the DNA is TGTGCCAGCAGCTTAGTCGGCCTCAATGAGCAGTTCTTC.

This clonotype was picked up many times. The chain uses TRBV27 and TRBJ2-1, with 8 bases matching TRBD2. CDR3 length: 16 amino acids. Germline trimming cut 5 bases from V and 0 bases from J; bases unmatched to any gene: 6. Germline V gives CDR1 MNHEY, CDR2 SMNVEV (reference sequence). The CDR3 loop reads CASSPWGTSSYNEQFF. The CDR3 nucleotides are TGTGCCAGCAGTCCTTGGGGGACTAGCTCCTACAATGAGCAGTTCTTC.

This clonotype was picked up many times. DNA for the CDR3: TGTGCCAGCAGCTTAGTTGTTCGAACCCAGTACTTC. Amino acid sequence: CASSLVVRTQYF. The chain employs TRBV11-2 and TRBJ2-5; D remains ambiguous. CDR1 SGHAT and CDR2 FQNNGV come from the germline V gene. This CDR3 has 12 amino acids. The V gene lost 1 base and the J gene lost 8 bases, with 8 bases spanning the gap.

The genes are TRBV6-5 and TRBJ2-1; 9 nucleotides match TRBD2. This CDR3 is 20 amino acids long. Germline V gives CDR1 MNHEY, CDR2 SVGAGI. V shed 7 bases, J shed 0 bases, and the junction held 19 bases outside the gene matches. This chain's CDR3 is CASTPAAGGGAPSSYNEQFF. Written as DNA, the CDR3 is TGTGCCAGCACCCCGGCCGCGGGCGGGGGGGCCCCGAGCTCCTACAATGAGCAGTTCTTC.

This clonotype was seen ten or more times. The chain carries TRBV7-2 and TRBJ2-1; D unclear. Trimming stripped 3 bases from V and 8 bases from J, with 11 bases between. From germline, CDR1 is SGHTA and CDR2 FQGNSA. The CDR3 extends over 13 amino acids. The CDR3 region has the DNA TGTGCCAGCAGCTTCTGGGGTCCGGATGAGCAGTTCTTC. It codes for CASSFWGPDEQFF.

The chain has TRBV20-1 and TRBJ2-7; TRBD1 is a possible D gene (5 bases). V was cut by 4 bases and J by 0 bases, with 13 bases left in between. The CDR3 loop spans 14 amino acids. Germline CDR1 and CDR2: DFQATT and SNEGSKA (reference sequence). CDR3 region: CSATQGLSSYEQYF. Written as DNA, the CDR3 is TGCAGTGCTACCCAGGGTCTGAGCTCCTACGAGCAGTACTTC.

CDR3 nucleotide sequence: TGTGCCAGCATGGGAACTGGGGCCAACGTCCTGACTTTC. It specifies CASMGTGANVLTF. V gene TRBV6-6 combines with J gene TRBJ2-6; no reliable D call. The V and J ends lost 7 bases and 2 bases respectively, with 6 bases between them. Germline V gene data show CDR1 as MNHNY and CDR2 as SVGAGI (reference sequence). The CDR3 is made up of 13 amino acids.